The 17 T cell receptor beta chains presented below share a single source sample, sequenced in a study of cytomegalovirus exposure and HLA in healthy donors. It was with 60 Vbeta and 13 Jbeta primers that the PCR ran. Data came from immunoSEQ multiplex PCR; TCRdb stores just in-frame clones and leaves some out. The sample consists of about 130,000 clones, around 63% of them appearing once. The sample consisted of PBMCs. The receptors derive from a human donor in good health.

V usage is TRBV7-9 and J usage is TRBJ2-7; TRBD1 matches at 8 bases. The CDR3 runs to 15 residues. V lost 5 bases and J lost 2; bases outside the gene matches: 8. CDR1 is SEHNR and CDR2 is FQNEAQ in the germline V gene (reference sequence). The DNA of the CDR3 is TGTGCCAGCAGCCCTCGACAGGGACAGGCCTACGAGCAGTACTTC. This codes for CASSPRQGQAYEQYF.

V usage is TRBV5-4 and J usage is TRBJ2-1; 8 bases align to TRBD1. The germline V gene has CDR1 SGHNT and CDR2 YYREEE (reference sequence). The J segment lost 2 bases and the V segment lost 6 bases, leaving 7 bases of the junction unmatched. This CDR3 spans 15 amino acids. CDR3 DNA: TGTGCCAGCACCTATCAGGACAGGGCCTACAATGAGCAGTTCTTC. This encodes CASTYQDRAYNEQFF.

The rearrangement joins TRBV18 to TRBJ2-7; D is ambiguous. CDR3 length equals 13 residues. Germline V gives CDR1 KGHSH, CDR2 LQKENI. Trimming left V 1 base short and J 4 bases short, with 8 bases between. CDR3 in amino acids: CASSPRVGYEQYF. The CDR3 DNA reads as TGTGCCAGCTCACCACGCGTCGGTTACGAGCAGTACTTC.

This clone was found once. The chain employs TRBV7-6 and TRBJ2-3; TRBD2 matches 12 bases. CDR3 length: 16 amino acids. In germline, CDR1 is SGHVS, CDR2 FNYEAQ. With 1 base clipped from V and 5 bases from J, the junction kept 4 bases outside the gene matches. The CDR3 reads CASSLGLAGVGDTQYF. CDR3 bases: TGTGCCAGCAGCTTAGGACTAGCGGGAGTCGGAGATACGCAGTATTTT.

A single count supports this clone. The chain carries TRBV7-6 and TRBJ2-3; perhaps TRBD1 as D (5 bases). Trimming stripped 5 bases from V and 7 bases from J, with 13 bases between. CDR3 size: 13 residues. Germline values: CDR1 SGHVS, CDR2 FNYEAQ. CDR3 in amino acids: CASSQGGPNTQYF. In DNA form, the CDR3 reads TGTGCCAGCAGCCAGGGCGGCCCTAATACGCAGTATTTT.

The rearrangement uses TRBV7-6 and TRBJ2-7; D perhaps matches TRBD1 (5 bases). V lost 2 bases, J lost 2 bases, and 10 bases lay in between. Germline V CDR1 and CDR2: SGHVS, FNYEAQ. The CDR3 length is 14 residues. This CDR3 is CASSLQGTPYEQYF. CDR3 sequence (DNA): TGTGCCAGCAGCTTACAGGGAACCCCCTACGAGCAGTACTTC.

The CDR3 DNA reads TGTGCCAGCAACGGACAGGGGAGCAATCAGCCCCAGCATTTT. Protein product: CASNGQGSNQPQHF. The chain joins TRBV2 to TRBJ1-5; 9 bases line up with TRBD1. This CDR3 is 14 amino acids long. Per the germline V gene, CDR1 is SNHLY and CDR2 is FYNNEI. The ends lost 7 bases at V and 1 base at J; junction bases unmatched: 2.

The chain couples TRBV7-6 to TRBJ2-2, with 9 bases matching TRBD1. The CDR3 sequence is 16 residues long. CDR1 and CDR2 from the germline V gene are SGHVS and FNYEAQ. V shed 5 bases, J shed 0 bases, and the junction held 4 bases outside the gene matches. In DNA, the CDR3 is TGTGCCAGCAGCCGGGACAGGGTTTCGAACACCGGGGAGCTGTTTTTT. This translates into CASSRDRVSNTGELFF.

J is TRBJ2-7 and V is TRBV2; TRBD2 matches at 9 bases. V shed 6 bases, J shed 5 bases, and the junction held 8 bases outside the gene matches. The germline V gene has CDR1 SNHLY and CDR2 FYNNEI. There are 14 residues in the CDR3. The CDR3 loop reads CASRAYRTSDEQYF. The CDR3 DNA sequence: TGTGCCAGCAGAGCTTACCGGACTAGCGACGAGCAGTACTTC. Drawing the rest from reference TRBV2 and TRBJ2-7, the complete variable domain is EPEVTQTPSHQVTQMGQEVILRCVPISNHLYFYWYRQILGQKVEFLVSFYNNEISEKSEIFDDQFSVERPDGSNFTLKIRSTKLEDSAMYFCASRAYRTSDEQYFGPGTRLTVT.

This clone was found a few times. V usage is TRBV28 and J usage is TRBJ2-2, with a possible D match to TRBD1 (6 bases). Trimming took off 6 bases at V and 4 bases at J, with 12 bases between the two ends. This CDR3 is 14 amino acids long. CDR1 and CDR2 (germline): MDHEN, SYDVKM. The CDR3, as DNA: TGTGCCAGCAGAACTACAGGGACCACCGGGGAGCTGTTTTTT. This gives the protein CASRTTGTTGELFF.

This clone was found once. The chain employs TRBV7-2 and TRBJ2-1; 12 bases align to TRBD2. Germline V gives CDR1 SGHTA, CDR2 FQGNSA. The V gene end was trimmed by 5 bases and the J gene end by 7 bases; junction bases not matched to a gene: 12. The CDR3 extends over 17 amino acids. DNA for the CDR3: TGTGCCAGCAGCCCGACTAGCGGGAGCGGCTTGGGGAATGAGCAGTTCTTC. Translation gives CASSPTSGSGLGNEQFF.

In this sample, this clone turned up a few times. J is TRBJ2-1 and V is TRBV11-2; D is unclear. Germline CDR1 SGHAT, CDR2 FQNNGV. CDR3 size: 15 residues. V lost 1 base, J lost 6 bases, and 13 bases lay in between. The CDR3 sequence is CASSLAPWSLNEQFF. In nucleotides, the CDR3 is TGTGCCAGCAGCTTAGCGCCCTGGAGCCTCAATGAGCAGTTCTTC.

CDR3: CASSPLTGTNEQYF. CDR3 DNA sequence: TGCGCCAGCAGCCCCTTAACAGGGACCAACGAGCAGTACTTC. J is TRBJ2-7 and V is TRBV4-3; weak D call: TRBD1 (6 bases). Trimming took off 4 bases at V and 5 bases at J, with 15 bases between the two ends. This CDR3 has 14 residues. Germline V gives CDR1 LGHNA, CDR2 YSLEER.

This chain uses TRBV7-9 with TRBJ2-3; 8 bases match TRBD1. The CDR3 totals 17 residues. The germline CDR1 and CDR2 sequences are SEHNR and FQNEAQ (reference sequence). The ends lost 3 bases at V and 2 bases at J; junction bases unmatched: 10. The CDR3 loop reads CASSFRPGQAVTDTQYF. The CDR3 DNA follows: TGTGCCAGCAGCTTCAGGCCGGGACAGGCAGTCACAGATACGCAGTATTTT.

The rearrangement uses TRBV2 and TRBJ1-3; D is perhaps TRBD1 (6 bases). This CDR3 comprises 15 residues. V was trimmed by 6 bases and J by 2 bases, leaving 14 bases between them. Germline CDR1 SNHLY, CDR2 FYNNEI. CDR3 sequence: CASSLGGQPGNTIYF. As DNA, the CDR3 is TGTGCCAGCAGCCTGGGGGGGCAGCCTGGAAACACCATATATTTT.

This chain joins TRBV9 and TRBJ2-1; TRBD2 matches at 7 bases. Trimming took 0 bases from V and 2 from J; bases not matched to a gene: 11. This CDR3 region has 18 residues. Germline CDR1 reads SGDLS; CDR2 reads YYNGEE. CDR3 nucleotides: TGTGCCAGCAGCGTAGCTACGGCGGGAGACCCCCCCTACAATGAGCAGTTCTTC. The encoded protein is CASSVATAGDPPYNEQFF.

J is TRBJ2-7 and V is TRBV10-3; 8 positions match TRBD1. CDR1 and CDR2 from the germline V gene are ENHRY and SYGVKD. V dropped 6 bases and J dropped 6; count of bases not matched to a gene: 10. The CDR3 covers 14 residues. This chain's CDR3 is CAISPAQGVIEQYF. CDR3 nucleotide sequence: TGTGCCATCAGCCCCGCACAGGGGGTTATCGAGCAGTACTTC.